These 18 T cell receptor beta chains originate from one sample sequenced in a study of T cell responses to AZD1222 COVID-19 vaccine. Some clones are missing from TCRdb's copy, which holds only in-frame ones; the method was immunoSEQ multiplex PCR. The sample contains some 200,000 clones, more than 75% of which appear only once. The sample in question was peripheral blood, obtained 28 days after the second AZD1222 dose. These receptors were obtained from an adult who received the AZD1222 COVID-19 vaccine.

The chain carries TRBV24-1 and TRBJ2-7, with TRBD2 matching over 8 bases. Germline lookup yields CDR1 KGHDR and CDR2 SFDVKD. This CDR3 is 18 amino acids long. V shed 1 base and J 5 bases; nucleotides not matched to a gene: 15. The CDR3 sequence is CATSDFPQREPAVNEQYF. In nucleotides, the CDR3 is TGTGCCACCAGTGATTTTCCCCAGCGGGAGCCGGCCGTGAACGAGCAGTACTTC.

CDR3 region: CASSISRLAGDNEQFF. Written as DNA, the CDR3 is TGTGCCAGCAGCATATCAAGGCTAGCGGGAGACAATGAGCAGTTCTTC. V is TRBV7-6 and J is TRBJ2-1; 10 bases agree with TRBD2. V lost 5 bases and J lost 5; bases outside the gene matches: 9. The CDR3 length is 16 residues. Germline assignment: CDR1 SGHVS and CDR2 FNYEAQ.

The gene calls are TRBV5-8 and TRBJ2-4, with a possible D match to TRBD1 (5 bases). V lost 4 bases and J 0 bases, leaving 11 bases between the germline ends. Germline lookup yields CDR1 SGHTS and CDR2 YDEGEE. The CDR3 is 15 residues long. The CDR3 region has the DNA TGTGCCAGCAGCCCCAGACAGTCAGCCAAAAACATTCAGTACTTC. This codes for CASSPRQSAKNIQYF.

This chain joins TRBV11-2 and TRBJ2-1; 12 positions agree with TRBD2. The CDR3 has 15 residues. V shed 7 bases, J shed 7 bases, and the junction held 8 bases outside the gene matches. CDR1 SGHAT and CDR2 FQNNGV come from the germline V gene. The CDR3 DNA reads as TGTGCCAGCATGGGAATCGGGACTAGCGGGAATGAGCAGTTCTTC. Translated: CASMGIGTSGNEQFF.

This sequence joins TRBV4-3 and TRBJ2-4; D remains unclear. Trimming took off 1 base at V and 0 bases at J, with 10 bases between the two ends. Looked up from germline, CDR1 is LGHNA and CDR2 is YSLEER. The CDR3 runs 16 residues. The CDR3 DNA sequence: TGCGCCAGCAGCCAAGGCTACAGCTTAGCCAAAAACATTCAGTACTTC. Translated, it gives CASSQGYSLAKNIQYF.

The chain combines TRBV27 with TRBJ1-1; D is unclear. The CDR3 runs 13 residues. Trimming stripped 8 bases from V and 8 bases from J, with 18 bases between. The germline CDR1 and CDR2 sequences are MNHEY and SMNVEV (reference sequence). Here the CDR3 reads CASSNPPGREAFF. The CDR3 nucleotides are TGTGCCAGCTCAAACCCCCCGGGTAGGGAAGCTTTCTTT.

The V and J genes are TRBV5-4 and TRBJ2-7; 7 bases fit TRBD2. CDR3 length: 17 residues. CDR1 is SGHNT and CDR2 is YYREEE in the germline V gene (reference sequence). V was pared by 4 bases and J by 4 bases, with 17 bases of the junction left unmatched. In DNA form, the CDR3 reads TGTGCCAGCAGCCCTGGAGGGGCTAGCGGAGAGCTTTACGAGCAGTACTTC. Its protein product is CASSPGGASGELYEQYF. Full variable domain (remainder filled in from reference TRBV5-4 and TRBJ2-7): ETGVTQSPTHLIKTRGQQVTLRCSSQSGHNTVSWYQQALGQGPQFIFQYYREEENGRGNFPPRFSGLQFPNYSSELNVNALELDDSALYLCASSPGGASGELYEQYFGPGTRLTVT.

In this sample, this clone turned up once. This chain connects TRBV30 to TRBJ1-2; tentative D call: TRBD1 (5 bases). CDR1 and CDR2 from the germline V gene are GTSNPN and SVGIG (reference sequence). CDR3 length: 14 residues. Trimming took off 1 base at V and 3 bases at J, with 12 bases between the two ends. As DNA, the CDR3 is TGTGCCTGGAGTGAAGGGGAGACCGACTATGGCTACACCTTC. Translated: CAWSEGETDYGYTF.

The chain joins TRBV7-2 to TRBJ2-5; D is uncertain. The CDR3 has 14 residues. Trimming cost V 1 base and J 2 bases, with 8 bases left between them. Germline CDR1 is SGHTA and CDR2 is FQGNSA. The chain's CDR3 is CASSLGTAQETQYF. Written as DNA, the CDR3 is TGTGCCAGCAGCTTAGGTACAGCACAAGAGACCCAGTACTTC.

The rearrangement links TRBV7-6 to TRBJ2-1; 10 positions match TRBD1. This CDR3 region has 14 residues. Germline assignment: CDR1 SGHVS and CDR2 FNYEAQ. The V gene end was trimmed by 6 bases and the J gene end by 9 bases; junction bases not matched to a gene: 8. The CDR3 reads CASRSGTGAGEQFF. As DNA, the CDR3 is TGTGCCAGCAGATCCGGGACAGGGGCGGGTGAGCAGTTCTTC.

The rearrangement joins TRBV10-3 to TRBJ1-1; maybe TRBD1 (5 bases). Germline assignment: CDR1 ENHRY and CDR2 SYGVKD. The CDR3 runs 14 residues. The V gene lost 6 bases and the J gene lost 1 base, with 12 bases spanning the gap. The CDR3 region is CAIRIRGENTEAFF. The CDR3 DNA follows: TGTGCCATCAGGATTCGGGGGGAGAACACTGAAGCTTTCTTT.

The chain is built from TRBV19 and TRBJ2-1, with 10 bases fitting TRBD2. Germline V CDR1 and CDR2: LNHDA, SQIVND (reference sequence). The trim removed 0 bases at V and 9 bases at J, leaving 20 bases unmatched. CDR3 length equals 20 residues. As DNA, the CDR3 is TGTGCCAGTAGTATAGATCCGGGACAGGCCCTACTAGCGGGATCTGGTGAGCAGTTCTTC. Translated, it gives CASSIDPGQALLAGSGEQFF.

This sequence joins TRBV12-3 or TRBV12-4 and TRBJ1-5; weak D call: TRBD1 (5 bases). V lost 2 bases and J lost 7, with 9 bases in between. The CDR3 extends over 13 amino acids. The CDR3 loop is CASSLTGDQPQHF. As DNA, the CDR3 is TGTGCCAGCAGTTTAACGGGGGACCAGCCCCAGCATTTT.

This chain links TRBV28 with TRBJ1-5, with a weak D call TRBD1 (5 bases). V was cut by 3 bases and J by 10 bases, with 22 bases left in between. The germline gives CDR1 MDHEN, CDR2 SYDVKM. This CDR3 has 16 amino acids. The chain's CDR3 is CASSFPRIQDPRPQHF. The CDR3 nucleotides are TGTGCCAGCAGTTTTCCCCGCATACAGGACCCTAGACCCCAGCATTTT.

This chain joins TRBV10-3 and TRBJ2-7; D is unclear. V dropped 3 bases and J dropped 4 bases, with 10 bases sitting between them. The CDR3 consists of 13 residues. The germline gives CDR1 ENHRY, CDR2 SYGVKD. The CDR3 region has the DNA TGTGCCATCAGTGAAAGGGTTCCGTACGAGCAGTACTTC. Its protein product is CAISERVPYEQYF.

This chain uses TRBV7-9 with TRBJ2-3; D remains unclear. The CDR3 consists of 13 residues. The germline gives CDR1 SEHNR, CDR2 FQNEAQ (reference sequence). V lost 2 bases and J 5 bases, leaving 8 bases between the germline ends. The CDR3 loop reads CASSLNERDTQYF. The CDR3 DNA is TGTGCCAGCAGCTTAAACGAGCGAGATACGCAGTATTTT.

The count of this clone is one. V gene TRBV9 combines with J gene TRBJ2-7; 7 positions agree with TRBD2. From germline, CDR1 is SGDLS and CDR2 YYNGEE. The CDR3 extends over 15 amino acids. V was pared by 0 bases and J by 7 bases, with 10 bases of the junction left unmatched. CDR3 region: CASSVGAGRGNEQYF. The DNA of the CDR3 is TGTGCCAGCAGCGTAGGAGCGGGAAGAGGAAATGAGCAGTACTTC.

V usage is TRBV28 and J usage is TRBJ2-5; D possibly corresponds to TRBD2 (6 bases). The ends were cut back, 1 base at V and 9 bases at J, with 12 bases in the middle. Germline V gene data show CDR1 as MDHEN and CDR2 as SYDVKM. CDR3 length: 13 residues. CDR3 amino acids: CASSLLGPGAQYF. The CDR3 DNA follows: TGTGCCAGCAGTTTATTGGGTCCGGGGGCCCAGTACTTC.